This T cell receptor (beta chain) was observed in a study of T cells in Graves' hyperthyroidism and ophthalmopathy. The study, taken as a whole, reports: Appearing also in blood were most of the thyroid clonotypes expanded above 0.001. Ophthalmopathy stood apart from stable hyperthyroidism in a 13 V-J model.

To note about this clonotype: Its target is unknown.

There were TCR beta CDR3 regions amplified from RNA transcripts. An initial round of RT-PCR targeting the TCR CDR3 relied on the HTBI primer set. TCRdb re-called the multiplex PCR reads with MiXCR, one entry per CDR3 protein. The sample consists of more than 300,000 distinct CDR3 sequences, more than 11% of them appearing once. This CDR3 has 16 residues. J lost 4 bases, V lost 5 bases, and 8 bases had no gene match. Germline V lookup: CDR1 LNHDA, CDR2 SQIVND (reference sequence). This sequence joins TRBV19 and TRBJ2-1, with TRBD1 matching over 10 bases. Sequenced sample: blood. The origin of this receptor is a woman aged 55-75 years with Graves' hyperthyroidism. As DNA, the CDR3 is TGTGCCAGTAGTCCACACCGGGACAGGGGTTACAATGAGCAGTTCTTC. Residues: CASSPHRDRGYNEQFF.